Presented here are 8 T cell receptor beta chains from one specimen sequenced in a study of blood T cell repertoires in COVID-19 (dated by TCRdb to the early 2020s). Library creation used the immunoSEQ multiplex PCR assay. The table comes from immuneACCESS by way of TCRdb, which keeps in-frame sequences with V and J called. Part of the clones is missing from these tables; in studies checked, under half for an unresolved V gene and the rest for unknown reasons. Recorded for this sample are approximately 200,000 clones; roughly nine tenths of them occurred a single time. Approximately 3.4% of the sample lies in the top ten. The sample was PBMCs or T cells enriched from blood (not recorded which). The origin of the receptors is a woman aged 18-29 years in a cohort exposed to, infected with or recovered from COVID-19 (not recorded which).

The chain joins TRBV7-6 to TRBJ2-2, with 11 bases fitting TRBD1. Germline loops: CDR1 SGHVS, CDR2 FNYEAQ. V gave up 2 bases and J gave up 4 bases; unmatched junction bases: 3. This CDR3 has 16 residues. The CDR3 DNA sequence: TGTGCCAGCAGCTTATTCGGACAGGGGGCCACCGGGGAGCTGTTTTTT. Its protein is CASSLFGQGATGELFF. Filled out from reference TRBV7-6 and TRBJ2-2, the complete variable domain reads GAGVSQSPRYKVTKRGQDVALRCDPISGHVSLYWYRQALGQGPEFLTYFNYEAQQDKSGLPNDRFSAERPEGSISTLTIQRTEQRDSAMYRCASSLFGQGATGELFFGEGSRLTVL.

The gene calls are TRBV6-5 and TRBJ1-5; no reliable D call. Germline CDR1 is MNHEY and CDR2 is SVGAGI. CDR3 length: 15 residues. V was cut by 6 bases and J by 8 bases, with 20 bases left in between. The CDR3 DNA reads TGTGCCAGCAGACTCCTTTCGCAGCGAGGGAAGCCCCAGCATTTT. Amino acid sequence: CASRLLSQRGKPQHF.

The V call is TRBV4-1, the J call TRBJ2-7; perhaps TRBD1 as D (5 bases). The CDR3 is made up of 14 amino acids. Per germline, CDR1 MGHRA and CDR2 YSYEKL. Trimming stripped 1 base from V and 1 base from J, with 8 bases between. CDR3 loop: CASSQGQGSYEQYF. The CDR3 DNA follows: TGCGCCAGCAGCCAAGGGCAGGGATCCTACGAGCAGTACTTC.

This clone was seen only once. The chain couples TRBV6-8 to TRBJ2-7; 8 nucleotides match TRBD1. The V gene's germline CDR1 is MNHGY and CDR2 SAAAGT. The CDR3 has 15 residues. With V trimmed by 1 base and J by 6 bases, 8 bases remained unmatched. The CDR3 DNA follows: TGTGCCAGCAGTTACTGGATTTGTGACAGGGGCGAGCAGTACTTC. Its translation is CASSYWICDRGEQYF.

The chain links TRBV18 to TRBJ1-3, with D perhaps TRBD1 (5 bases). V was trimmed by 3 bases and J by 0 bases, leaving 9 bases between them. The CDR3 loop spans 15 amino acids. CDR1 and CDR2 (germline): KGHSH, LQKENI. CDR3 sequence: CASSPPGLSGNTIYF. The CDR3 nucleotides read TGTGCCAGCTCACCCCCGGGACTCTCTGGAAACACCATATATTTT.

The CDR3 protein is CASSQDRDNEQFF. The DNA for the CDR3 is TGTGCCAGCAGCCAGGACAGGGACAATGAGCAGTTCTTC. The rearrangement uses TRBV3-1 (or the pseudogene TRBV3-2) and TRBJ2-1; 8 bases line up with TRBD1. Trimming removed 3 bases from V and 5 bases from J; junction bases left unmatched: 0. Germline V gene lookup returns CDR1 LGHDT and CDR2 YNNKEL (reference sequence). The length of the CDR3 is 13 residues.

This clone appeared a few times. The chain combines TRBV21-1 with TRBJ2-7; the table gives TRBD1 as D, unverified against the DNA. TRBV21-1 is a pseudogene segment. The CDR3 totals 12 residues. As DNA, the CDR3 is TGTGCCGTCAGGAATTACCTCTACGAGCAGTACTTC. This codes for CAVRNYLYEQYF.

This clone was counted a single time. This chain uses TRBV27 with TRBJ1-2, with D unresolved. The CDR3 length is 15 residues. V gave up 3 bases and J gave up 0 bases, with 11 bases separating them. Germline CDR1 MNHEY, CDR2 SMNVEV (reference sequence). The CDR3 nucleotides are TGTGCCAGCAGTTTGCGGCAGAATGCTAACTATGGCTACACCTTC. Its translation is CASSLRQNANYGYTF.